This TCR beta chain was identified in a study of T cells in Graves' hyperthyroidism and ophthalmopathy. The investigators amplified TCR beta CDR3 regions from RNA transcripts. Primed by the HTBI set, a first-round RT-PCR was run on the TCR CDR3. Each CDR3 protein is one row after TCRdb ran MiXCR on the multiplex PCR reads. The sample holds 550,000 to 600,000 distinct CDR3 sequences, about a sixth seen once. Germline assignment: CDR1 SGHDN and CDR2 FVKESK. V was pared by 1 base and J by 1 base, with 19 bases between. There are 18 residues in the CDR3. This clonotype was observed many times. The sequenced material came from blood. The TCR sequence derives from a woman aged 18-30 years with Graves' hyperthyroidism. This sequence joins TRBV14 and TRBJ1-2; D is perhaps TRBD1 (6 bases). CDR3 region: CASSQAGQGNYLNYGYTF. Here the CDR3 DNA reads TGTGCCAGCAGCCAAGCTGGGCAGGGGAACTACCTTAACTATGGCTACACCTTC.